What follows is one T cell receptor (beta chain) and its context. The data belong to a study of T cells in Graves' hyperthyroidism and ophthalmopathy. Source material for PBMCs was 10 ml fresh peripheral blood. What was amplified from RNA transcripts were TCR beta CDR3 regions. With the HTBI primer set, the TCR CDR3 went through a first round of RT-PCR. Using its own MiXCR run on the multiplex PCR reads, TCRdb lists one record per CDR3 protein. This table holds hundreds of thousands of distinct CDR3 sequences, approximately 15% found once. CDR1 is LNHDA and CDR2 is SQIVND in the germline V gene (reference sequence). The CDR3 has 12 residues. V lost 7 bases, J lost 2 bases, and 6 bases lay in between.

The source of this sequence is a woman in her 30s with Graves' hyperthyroidism that later progressed to Graves' ophthalmopathy. This sequence joins TRBV19 and TRBJ2-4; the D is unclear. The sequenced material came from blood. The CDR3 here is CASKTSKNIQYF. CDR3 bases: TGTGCCAGTAAAACCTCCAAAAACATTCAGTACTTC.